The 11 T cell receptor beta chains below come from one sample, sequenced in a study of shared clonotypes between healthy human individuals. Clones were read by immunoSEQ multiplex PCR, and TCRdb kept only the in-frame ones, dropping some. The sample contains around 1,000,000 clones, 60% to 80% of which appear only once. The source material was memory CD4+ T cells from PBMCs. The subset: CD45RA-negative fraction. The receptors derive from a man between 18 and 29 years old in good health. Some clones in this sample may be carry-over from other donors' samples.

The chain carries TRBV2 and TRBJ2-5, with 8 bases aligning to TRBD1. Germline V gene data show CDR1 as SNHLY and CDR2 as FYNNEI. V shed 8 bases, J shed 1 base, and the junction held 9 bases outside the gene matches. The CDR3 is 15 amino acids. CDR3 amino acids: CASRPQTGVQETQYF. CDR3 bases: TGTGCCAGCCGTCCCCAGACAGGGGTCCAAGAGACCCAGTACTTC.

CDR3 loop: CASHSGSTYEQYF. Written as DNA, the CDR3 is TGTGCCAGCCATAGCGGGAGTACATACGAGCAGTACTTC. The chain couples TRBV28 to TRBJ2-7; 9 nucleotides line up with TRBD2. CDR1 is MDHEN and CDR2 is SYDVKM in the germline V gene. The J segment lost 4 bases and the V segment lost 8 bases, leaving 6 bases of the junction unmatched. The CDR3 has 13 amino acids.

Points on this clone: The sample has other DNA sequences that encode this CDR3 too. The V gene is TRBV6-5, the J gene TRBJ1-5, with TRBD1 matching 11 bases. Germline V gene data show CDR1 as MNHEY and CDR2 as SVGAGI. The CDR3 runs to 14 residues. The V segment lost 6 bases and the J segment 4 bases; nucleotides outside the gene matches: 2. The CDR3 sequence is CASRGTGGNQPQHF. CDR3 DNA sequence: TGTGCCAGCAGAGGGACAGGGGGAAATCAGCCCCAGCATTTT.

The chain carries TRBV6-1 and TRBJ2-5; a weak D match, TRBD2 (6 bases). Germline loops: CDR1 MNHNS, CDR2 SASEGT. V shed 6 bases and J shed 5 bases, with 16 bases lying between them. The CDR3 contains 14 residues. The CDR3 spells CASRTGRMGETQYF. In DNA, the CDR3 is TGTGCCAGCAGGACCGGGAGAATGGGGGAGACCCAGTACTTC.

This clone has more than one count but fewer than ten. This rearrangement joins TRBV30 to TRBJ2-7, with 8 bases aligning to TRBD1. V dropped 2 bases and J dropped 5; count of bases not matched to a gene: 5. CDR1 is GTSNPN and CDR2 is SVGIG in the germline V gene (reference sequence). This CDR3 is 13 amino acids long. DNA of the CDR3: TGTGCCTGGAGTCGTCAGGGGGCGAACGAGCAGTACTTC. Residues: CAWSRQGANEQYF.

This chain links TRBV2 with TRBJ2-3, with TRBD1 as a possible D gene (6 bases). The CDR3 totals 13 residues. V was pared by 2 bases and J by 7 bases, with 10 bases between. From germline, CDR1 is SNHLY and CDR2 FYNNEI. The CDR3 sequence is CASSERDIYTQYF. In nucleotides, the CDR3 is TGTGCCAGCAGTGAAAGGGACATTTATACGCAGTATTTT. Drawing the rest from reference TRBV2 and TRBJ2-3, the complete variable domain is EPEVTQTPSHQVTQMGQEVILRCVPISNHLYFYWYRQILGQKVEFLVSFYNNEISEKSEIFDDQFSVERPDGSNFTLKIRSTKLEDSAMYFCASSERDIYTQYFGPGTRLTVL.

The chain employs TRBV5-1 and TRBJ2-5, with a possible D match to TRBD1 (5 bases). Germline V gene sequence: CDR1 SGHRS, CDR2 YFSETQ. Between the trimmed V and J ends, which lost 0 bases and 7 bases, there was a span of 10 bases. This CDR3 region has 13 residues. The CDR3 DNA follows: TGCGCCAGCAGCTTGGGACAGTCGGGGACCCAGTACTTC. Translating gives CASSLGQSGTQYF.

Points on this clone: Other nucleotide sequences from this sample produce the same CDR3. The chain's CDR3 is CASSYSRGAYGYTF. The CDR3 DNA reads as TGTGCCAGCAGTTACTCGCGGGGGGCCTATGGCTACACCTTC. This chain uses TRBV6-5 with TRBJ1-2; perhaps TRBD1 as D (6 bases). CDR3 size: 14 residues. Trimming pared 0 bases from V and 4 bases from J, leaving 9 bases between. The V gene's germline CDR1 is MNHEY and CDR2 SVGAGI.

The CDR3 spells CASSPRAAGVFKYF. CDR3 bases: TGTGCCAGCAGCCCTCGGGCGGCCGGAGTGTTTAAGTATTTT. This rearrangement joins TRBV7-9 to TRBJ2-3; D is unresolved. The CDR3 runs 14 residues. V was shortened by 5 bases and J by 13 bases, with 22 bases between the two germline ends. Germline V gene lookup returns CDR1 SEHNR and CDR2 FQNEAQ (reference sequence).

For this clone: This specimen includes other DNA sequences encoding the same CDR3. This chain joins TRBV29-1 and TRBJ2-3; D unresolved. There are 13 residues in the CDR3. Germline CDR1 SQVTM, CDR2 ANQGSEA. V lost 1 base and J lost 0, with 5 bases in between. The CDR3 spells CSVEGSSTDTQYF. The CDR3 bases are TGCAGCGTTGAAGGGTCGAGCACAGATACGCAGTATTTT.

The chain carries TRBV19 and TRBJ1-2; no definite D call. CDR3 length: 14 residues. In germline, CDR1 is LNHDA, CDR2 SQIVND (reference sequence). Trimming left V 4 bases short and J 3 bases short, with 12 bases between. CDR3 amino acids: CASSRRRADYGYTF. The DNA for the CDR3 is TGTGCCAGTAGTAGGCGGCGGGCGGACTATGGCTACACCTTC.